These T cell receptor beta chains were read from a single sample in a study of response to subunit inactivated influenza vaccine. TCRdb re-called the RT-PCR reads through MiXCR, storing one row per CDR3 protein. The repertoire holds 450,000 to 600,000 distinct CDR3 sequences, with approximately 7.2% as singletons. The sequenced sample was PBMCs from blood, obtained around 25 months after vaccination. These receptors all come from a man between 50 and 75 years old who received an inactivated influenza vaccine. Both conserved end residues are part of each CDR3. D genes are given only for firm matches. Only some rows state a clone size, as once, few, many or a class for expanded clones.

TRBJ2-2 TRBV5-1 - many TGCGCCAGCAGCTTGGAGGTCTTGAACACCGGGGAGCTGTTTTTT CASSLEVLNTGELFF
TRBJ2-3 TRBV20-1 TRBD2 - TGCAGTGTGGGTAGCGGGAGAACAGATACGCAGTATTTT CSVGSGRTDTQYF
TRBJ1-1 TRBV7-2 - - TGTGCCAGCAGCTTAATCGCCGGGGGTAGCTCTGAAGCTTTCTTT CASSLIAGGSSEAFF
TRBJ2-5 TRBV20-1 - few TGCAGTGCTAGAATGGGGGAAGAGACCCAGTACTTC CSARMGEETQYF
TRBJ1-1 TRBV3-1 - - TGTGCCAGCAGCCAAGTTGCGGGCACTGAAGCTTTCTTT CASSQVAGTEAFF
TRBJ2-7 TRBV6-5 - - TGTGCCAGCAGTTCCGTGGGGGGGCCGATCTACGAGCAGTACTTC CASSSVGGPIYEQYF
TRBJ2-7 TRBV2 - many TGTGCCAGTCGGACAGAACCCTACGAGCAGTACTTC CASRTEPYEQYF
TRBJ2-3 TRBV4-2 - - TGTGCCAGCAGCACGCGGGACACAAATACGCAGTATTTT CASSTRDTNTQYF
TRBJ1-3 TRBV6-1 - - TGTGCCAGCAGAGAAAACAGGGACTCTGGAAACACCATATATTTT CASRENRDSGNTIYF
TRBJ1-4 TRBV11-2 TRBD1 - TGTGCCAGCAGCTGGGGGACAGGGTTGGAAAAACTGTTTTTT CASSWGTGLEKLFF
TRBJ2-1 TRBV18 - many TGTGCCAGCTCACCCCCGGGGCTAGGAGACAATGAGCAGTTCTTC CASSPPGLGDNEQFF
TRBJ1-2 TRBV7-8 TRBD1 many TGTGCCAGCAGCTTGAATAACAGGGGTGGCTACACCTTC CASSLNNRGGYTF
TRBJ2-7 TRBV11-2 - - TGTGCCAGCAGCACTTTCGGTCGGGTCCAATACGAGCAGTACTTC CASSTFGRVQYEQYF
TRBJ2-5 TRBV4-2 TRBD2 - TGTGCCAGCAGCCAAGGGATAGCGGGGGGAACGGAGACCCAGTACTTC CASSQGIAGGTETQYF
TRBJ1-1 TRBV12-3/TRBV12-4 - few TGTGCCAGCATACGGGGCGGTGTCACTGAAGCTTTCTTT CASIRGGVTEAFF
TRBJ1-2 TRBV4-1 - - TGCGCCAGCAGCCACGGGAGCCCCAGGGGCAATTATGGCTACACCTTC CASSHGSPRGNYGYTF